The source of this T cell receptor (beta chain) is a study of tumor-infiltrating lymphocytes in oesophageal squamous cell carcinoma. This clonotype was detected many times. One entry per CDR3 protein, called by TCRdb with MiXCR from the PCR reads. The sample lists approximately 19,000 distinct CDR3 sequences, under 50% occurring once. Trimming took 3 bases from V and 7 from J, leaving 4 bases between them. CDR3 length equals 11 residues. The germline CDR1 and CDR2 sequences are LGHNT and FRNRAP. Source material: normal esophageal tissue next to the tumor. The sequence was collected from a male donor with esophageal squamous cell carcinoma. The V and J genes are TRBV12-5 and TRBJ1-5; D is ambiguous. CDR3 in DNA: TGTGCTAGTGGTTTCGGGCAGCCCCAGCATTTT. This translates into CASGFGQPQHF.